This T cell receptor beta chain is from a study of blood T cell repertoires in COVID-19. Trimming took 7 bases from V and 0 from J, leaving 9 bases between them. This CDR3 is built from 14 residues. Germline CDR1 reads ENHRY; CDR2 reads SYGVKD. Per the study methods: Reference gene primers were amplified, and this amplification served to estimate nucleated cell counts. Method: immunoSEQ multiplex PCR; TCRdb's copy keeps in-frame clones and lacks some. D and trimming were read from the DNA, whereas the V and J calls and clone size are those reported in that table. The sample has about 55,000 clones, about nine tenths seen once; the top ten hold roughly 6.2%.

Sequences were obtained from peripheral blood. This clonotype was obtained from a man in his forties with acute or convalescent COVID-19. The rearrangement uses TRBV10-3 and TRBJ2-2; tentatively, D is TRBD2 (6 bases). CDR3 coding DNA: TGTGCCATCACGGGAGACGCGAACACCGGGGAGCTGTTTTTT. Encoded protein: CAITGDANTGELFF.